The clone carrying this TCR beta chain was counted a few times. Its antigen is undetermined. This CDR3 comprises 8 residues. V lost 3 bases and J lost 15, with 6 bases in between. From germline, CDR1 is SQVTM and CDR2 ANQGSEA. This sample was included in a study of beta chain features in type 1 diabetes. Study-level findings and limits: Patients with Type 1 diabetes showed moderately but significantly shorter TCRB CDR3s in all four CD4+ subsets. Still unanswered here is whether HLA type influences TCRB rearrangement.

The isolated RNA, all of it, was reverse transcribed, so expressed TCRB transcripts were what got sequenced. Method: immunoSEQ multiplex PCR; TCRdb's copy keeps in-frame clones and lacks some. The sample shows about 710,000 clones, over 12% of them seen only once. The TCR originated in a man aged 18 to 30 with type 1 diabetes. Sequencing was carried out using naive CD4+ T cells from blood. The V gene is TRBV29-1, the J gene TRBJ2-1; D gene uncertain. CDR3 nucleotides: TGCAGCGTTGACGGTGTGTTCTTC. This gives the protein CSVDGVFF.